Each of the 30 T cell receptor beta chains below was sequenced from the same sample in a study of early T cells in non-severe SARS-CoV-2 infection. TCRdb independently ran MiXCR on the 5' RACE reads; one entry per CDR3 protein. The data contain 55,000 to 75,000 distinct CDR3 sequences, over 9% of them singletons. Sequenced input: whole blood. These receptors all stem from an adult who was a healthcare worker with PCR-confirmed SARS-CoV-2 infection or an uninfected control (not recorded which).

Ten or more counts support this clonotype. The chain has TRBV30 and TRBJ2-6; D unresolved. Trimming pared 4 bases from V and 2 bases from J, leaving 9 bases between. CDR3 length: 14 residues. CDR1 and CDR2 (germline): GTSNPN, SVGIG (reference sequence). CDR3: CAWMAAPGANVLTF. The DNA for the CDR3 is TGTGCCTGGATGGCAGCCCCTGGGGCCAACGTCCTGACTTTC.

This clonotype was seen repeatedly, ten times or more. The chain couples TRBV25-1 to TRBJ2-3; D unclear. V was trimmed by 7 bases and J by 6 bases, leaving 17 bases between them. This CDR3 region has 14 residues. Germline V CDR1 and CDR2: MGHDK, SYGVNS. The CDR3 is CASMDDWLSDTQYF. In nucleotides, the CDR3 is TGTGCCAGCATGGACGACTGGTTAAGTGATACGCAGTATTTT.

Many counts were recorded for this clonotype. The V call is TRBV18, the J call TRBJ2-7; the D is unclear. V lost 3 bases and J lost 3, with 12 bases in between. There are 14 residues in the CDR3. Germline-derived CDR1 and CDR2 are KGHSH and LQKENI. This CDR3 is CASSPVSTDYEQYF. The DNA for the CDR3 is TGTGCCAGCTCACCGGTATCTACAGACTACGAGCAGTACTTC.

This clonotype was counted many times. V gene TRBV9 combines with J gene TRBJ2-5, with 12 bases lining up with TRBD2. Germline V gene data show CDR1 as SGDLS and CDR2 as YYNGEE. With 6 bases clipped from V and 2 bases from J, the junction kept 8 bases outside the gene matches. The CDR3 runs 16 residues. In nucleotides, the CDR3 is TGTGCCAGCACTCCGGGAGGGACTAGCGGGCAAGAGACCCAGTACTTC. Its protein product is CASTPGGTSGQETQYF.

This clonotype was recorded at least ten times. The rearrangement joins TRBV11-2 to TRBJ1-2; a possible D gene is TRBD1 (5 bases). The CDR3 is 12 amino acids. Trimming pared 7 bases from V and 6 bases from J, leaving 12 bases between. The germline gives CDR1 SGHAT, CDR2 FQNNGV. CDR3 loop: CASTQGSDGYTF. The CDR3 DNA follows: TGTGCCAGCACCCAGGGTAGCGATGGCTACACCTTC.

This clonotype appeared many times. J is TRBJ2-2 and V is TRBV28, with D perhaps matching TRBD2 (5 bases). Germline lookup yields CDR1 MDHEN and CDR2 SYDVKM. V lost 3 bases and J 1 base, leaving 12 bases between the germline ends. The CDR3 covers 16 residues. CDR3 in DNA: TGTGCCAGCAGTTTTTCTAGCAGTAAGAACACCGGGGAGCTGTTTTTT. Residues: CASSFSSSKNTGELFF.

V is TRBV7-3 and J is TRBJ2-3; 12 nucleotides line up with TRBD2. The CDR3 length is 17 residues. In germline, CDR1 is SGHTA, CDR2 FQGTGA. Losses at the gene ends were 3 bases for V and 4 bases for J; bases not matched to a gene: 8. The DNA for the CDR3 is TGTGCCAGCAGCTTGCGTCCCAGACTAGCGGGAGCAGATACGCAGTATTTT. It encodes CASSLRPRLAGADTQYF.

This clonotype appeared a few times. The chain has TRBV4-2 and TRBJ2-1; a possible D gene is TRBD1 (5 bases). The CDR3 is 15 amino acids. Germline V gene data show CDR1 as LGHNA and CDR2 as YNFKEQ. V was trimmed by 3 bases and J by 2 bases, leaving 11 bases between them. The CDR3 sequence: CASSQVQDAYNEQFF. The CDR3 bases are TGTGCCAGCAGCCAGGTACAGGACGCCTACAATGAGCAGTTCTTC.

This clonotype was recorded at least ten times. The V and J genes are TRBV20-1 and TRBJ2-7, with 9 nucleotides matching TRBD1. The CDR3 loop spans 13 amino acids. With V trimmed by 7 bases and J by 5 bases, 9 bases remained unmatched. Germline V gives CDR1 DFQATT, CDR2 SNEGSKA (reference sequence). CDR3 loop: CSVKDRGRNEQYF. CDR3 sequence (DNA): TGCAGTGTCAAGGACAGGGGAAGGAACGAGCAGTACTTC.

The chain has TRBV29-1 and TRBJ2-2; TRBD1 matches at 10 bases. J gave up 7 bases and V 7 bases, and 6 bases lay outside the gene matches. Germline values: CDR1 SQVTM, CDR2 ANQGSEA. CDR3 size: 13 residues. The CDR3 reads CSGGQGGNGELFF. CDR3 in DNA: TGCAGCGGAGGACAGGGGGGGAACGGGGAGCTGTTTTTT.

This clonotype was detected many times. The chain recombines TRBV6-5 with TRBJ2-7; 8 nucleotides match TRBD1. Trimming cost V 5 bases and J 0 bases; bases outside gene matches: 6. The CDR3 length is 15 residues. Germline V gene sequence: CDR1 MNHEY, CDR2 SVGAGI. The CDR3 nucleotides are TGTGCCAGCAGTCCGTTGGACAGGGTCTCCTACGAGCAGTACTTC. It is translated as CASSPLDRVSYEQYF.

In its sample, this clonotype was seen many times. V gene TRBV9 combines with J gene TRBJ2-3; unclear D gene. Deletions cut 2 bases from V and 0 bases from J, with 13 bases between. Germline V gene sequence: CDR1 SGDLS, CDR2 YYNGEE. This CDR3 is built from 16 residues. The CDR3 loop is CASSVQDGASTDTQYF. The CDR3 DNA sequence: TGTGCCAGCAGCGTTCAAGACGGTGCTAGCACAGATACGCAGTATTTT.

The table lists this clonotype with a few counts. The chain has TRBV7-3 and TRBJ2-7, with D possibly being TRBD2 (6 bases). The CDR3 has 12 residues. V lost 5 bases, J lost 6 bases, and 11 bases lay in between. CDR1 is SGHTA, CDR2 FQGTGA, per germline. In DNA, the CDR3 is TGTGCCAGCAGCCCCCTGGGGGGCGAGCAGTACTTC. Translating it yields CASSPLGGEQYF.

CDR3 loop: CATSRAGQGAYEQYF. The CDR3 DNA sequence: TGTGCCACCAGCAGGGCCGGACAGGGGGCCTACGAGCAGTACTTC. The genes are TRBV15 and TRBJ2-7; TRBD1 agrees at 10 bases. The CDR3 length is 15 residues. The V and J ends lost 3 bases and 2 bases, in that order; junction bases with no gene match: 4. The V gene's germline CDR1 is LNHNV and CDR2 YYDKDF (reference sequence).

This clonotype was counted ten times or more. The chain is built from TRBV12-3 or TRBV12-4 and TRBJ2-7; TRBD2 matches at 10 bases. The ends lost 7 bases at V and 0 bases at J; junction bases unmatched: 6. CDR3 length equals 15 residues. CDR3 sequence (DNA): TGTGCCAGCACTACCGGACTAGCGGCCTCCTACGAGCAGTACTTC. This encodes CASTTGLAASYEQYF.

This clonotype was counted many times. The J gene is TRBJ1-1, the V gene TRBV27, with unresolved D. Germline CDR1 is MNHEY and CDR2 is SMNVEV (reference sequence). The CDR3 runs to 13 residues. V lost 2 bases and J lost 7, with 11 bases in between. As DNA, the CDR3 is TGTGCCAGCAGTTTAATCGCGGAAGATGAAGCTTTCTTT. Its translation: CASSLIAEDEAFF.

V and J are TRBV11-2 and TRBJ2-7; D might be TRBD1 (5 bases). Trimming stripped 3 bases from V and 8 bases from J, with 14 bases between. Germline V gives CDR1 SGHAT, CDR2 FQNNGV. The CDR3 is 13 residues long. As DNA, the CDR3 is TGTGCCAGCAGCTTGGAAGGACAAGGCCAGCAGTACTTC. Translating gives CASSLEGQGQQYF.

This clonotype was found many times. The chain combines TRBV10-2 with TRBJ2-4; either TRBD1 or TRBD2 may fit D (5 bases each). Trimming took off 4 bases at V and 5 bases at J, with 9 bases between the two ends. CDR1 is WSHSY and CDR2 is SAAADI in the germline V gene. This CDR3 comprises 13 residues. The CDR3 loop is CASSVGVENIQYF. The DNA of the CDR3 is TGCGCCAGCAGTGTGGGGGTCGAAAACATTCAGTACTTC.

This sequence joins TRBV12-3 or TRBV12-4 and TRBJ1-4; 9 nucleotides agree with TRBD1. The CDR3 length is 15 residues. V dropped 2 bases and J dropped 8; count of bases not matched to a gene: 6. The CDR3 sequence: CASSLLQGAGEKLFF. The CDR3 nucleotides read TGTGCCAGCAGTTTATTACAGGGGGCGGGCGAAAAACTGTTTTTT.

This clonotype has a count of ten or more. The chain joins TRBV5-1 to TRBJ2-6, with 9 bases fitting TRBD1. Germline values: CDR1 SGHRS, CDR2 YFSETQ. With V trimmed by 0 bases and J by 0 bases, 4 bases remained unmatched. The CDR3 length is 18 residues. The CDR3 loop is CASSLDRGLPSGANVLTF. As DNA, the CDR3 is TGCGCCAGCAGCTTGGACAGGGGGCTTCCCTCTGGGGCCAACGTCCTGACTTTC.

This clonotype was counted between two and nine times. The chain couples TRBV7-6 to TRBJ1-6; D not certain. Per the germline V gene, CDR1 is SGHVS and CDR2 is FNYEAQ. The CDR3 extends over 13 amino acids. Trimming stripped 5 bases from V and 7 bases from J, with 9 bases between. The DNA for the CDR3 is TGTGCCAGCAGCCCCCAAGCGAATTCACCCCTCCACTTT. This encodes CASSPQANSPLHF.

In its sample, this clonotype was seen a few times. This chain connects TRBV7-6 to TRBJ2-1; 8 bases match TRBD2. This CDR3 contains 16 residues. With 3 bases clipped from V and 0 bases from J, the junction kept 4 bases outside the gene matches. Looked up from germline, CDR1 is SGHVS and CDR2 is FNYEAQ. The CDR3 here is CASSFLTSGSYNEQFF. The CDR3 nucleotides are TGTGCCAGCAGCTTCCTAACTAGCGGCTCCTACAATGAGCAGTTCTTC.

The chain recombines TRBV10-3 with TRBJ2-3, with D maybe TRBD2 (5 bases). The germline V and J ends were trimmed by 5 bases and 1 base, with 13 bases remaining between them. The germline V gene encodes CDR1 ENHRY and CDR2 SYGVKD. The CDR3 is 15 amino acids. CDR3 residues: CAISQAEEGTDTQYF. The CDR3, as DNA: TGTGCCATCAGTCAAGCGGAGGAGGGCACAGATACGCAGTATTTT.

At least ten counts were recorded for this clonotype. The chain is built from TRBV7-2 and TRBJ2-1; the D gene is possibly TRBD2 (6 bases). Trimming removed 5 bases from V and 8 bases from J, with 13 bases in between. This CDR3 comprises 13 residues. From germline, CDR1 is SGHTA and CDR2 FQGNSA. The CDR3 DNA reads TGTGCCAGCAGCACGACTAGGGTAGATGAGCAGTTCTTC. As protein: CASSTTRVDEQFF.

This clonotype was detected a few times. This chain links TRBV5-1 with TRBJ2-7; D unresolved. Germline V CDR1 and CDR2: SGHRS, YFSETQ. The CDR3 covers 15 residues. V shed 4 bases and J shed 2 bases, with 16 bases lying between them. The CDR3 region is CASSPDPPPAYEQYF. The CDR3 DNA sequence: TGCGCCAGCAGCCCAGATCCCCCACCGGCCTACGAGCAGTACTTC.

The CDR3 coding sequence is TGCGCCAGCAGCCAAGAGCAGGTGCTTGGAGCCGGAAACACCATATATTTT. It specifies CASSQEQVLGAGNTIYF. V and J are TRBV4-1 and TRBJ1-3; D not certain. V lost 0 bases and J lost 4, with 16 bases in between. The CDR3 consists of 17 residues. CDR1 MGHRA and CDR2 YSYEKL come from the germline V gene.

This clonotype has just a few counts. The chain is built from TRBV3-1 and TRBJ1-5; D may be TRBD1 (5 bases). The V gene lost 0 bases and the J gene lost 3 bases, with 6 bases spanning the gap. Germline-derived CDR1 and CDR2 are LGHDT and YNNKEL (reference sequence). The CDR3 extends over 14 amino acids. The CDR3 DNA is TGTGCCAGCAGCCAAGATGGGACCAATCAGCCCCAGCATTTT. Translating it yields CASSQDGTNQPQHF.

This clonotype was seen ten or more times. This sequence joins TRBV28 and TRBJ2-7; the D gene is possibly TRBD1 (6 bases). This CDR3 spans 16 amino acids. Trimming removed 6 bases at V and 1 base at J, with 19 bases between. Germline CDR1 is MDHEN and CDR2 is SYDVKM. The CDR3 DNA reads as TGTGCCAGCAGCCCTCCGGGCAGGGGCCTTTCCTACGAGCAGTACTTC. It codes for CASSPPGRGLSYEQYF. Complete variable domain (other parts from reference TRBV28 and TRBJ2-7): DVKVTQSSRYLVKRTGEKVFLECVQDMDHENMFWYRQDPGLGLRLIYFSYDVKMKEKGDIPEGYSVSREKKERFSLILESASTNQTSMYLCASSPPGRGLSYEQYFGPGTRLTVT.

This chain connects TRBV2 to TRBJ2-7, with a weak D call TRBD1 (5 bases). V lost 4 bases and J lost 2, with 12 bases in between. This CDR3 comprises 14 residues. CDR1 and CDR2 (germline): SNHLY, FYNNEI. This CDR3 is CASSARVGTYEQYF. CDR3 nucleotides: TGTGCCAGCAGTGCCAGGGTGGGGACCTACGAGCAGTACTTC.

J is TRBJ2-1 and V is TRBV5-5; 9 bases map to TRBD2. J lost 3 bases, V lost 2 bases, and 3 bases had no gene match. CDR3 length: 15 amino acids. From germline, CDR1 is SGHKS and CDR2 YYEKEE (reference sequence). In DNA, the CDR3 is TGTGCCAGCAGCTTCGGGACTAGCAGCTACAATGAGCAGTTCTTC. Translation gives CASSFGTSSYNEQFF.